These 14 T cell receptor beta chains originate from one sample sequenced in a study of blood T cell repertoires in COVID-19. This table comes from immunoSEQ multiplex PCR, and its TCRdb copy is limited to in-frame clones, with some not included. This table holds 300,000 to 400,000 clones, more than 70% found once. Material for sequencing was peripheral blood. These receptor sequences come from a woman in her twenties or thirties with COVID-19, enrolled during active disease.

The rearrangement links TRBV7-8 to TRBJ1-3; D remains ambiguous. V lost 3 bases and J lost 4, with 10 bases in between. The length of the CDR3 is 14 residues. Germline V gene data show CDR1 as SGHVS and CDR2 as FQNEAQ. CDR3 DNA: TGTGCCAGCAGCTTTCCCTCGAGCGGAAACACCATATATTTT. This encodes CASSFPSSGNTIYF.

The V gene is TRBV5-5, the J gene TRBJ1-1, with a possible D match to TRBD1 (5 bases). Trimming stripped 5 bases from V and 5 bases from J, with 19 bases between. In germline, CDR1 is SGHKS, CDR2 YYEKEE (reference sequence). This CDR3 comprises 15 residues. The CDR3 protein is CASSPNTGGWTEAFF. For the CDR3, the DNA is TGTGCCAGCAGTCCAAACACGGGGGGTTGGACTGAAGCTTTCTTT.

This sequence joins TRBV11-2 and TRBJ1-6; 9 nucleotides agree with TRBD1. The CDR3 is 14 residues long. Per germline, CDR1 SGHAT and CDR2 FQNNGV. After removal of 6 bases from V and 12 bases from J, the junction contained 9 bases not matched to a gene. The CDR3 DNA reads TGTGCCAGCAGTCCGGGACAGGGTCTTTTACCCCTCCACTTT. It is translated as CASSPGQGLLPLHF.

As DNA, the CDR3 is TGTGCCTGGAAAGGGACTGGAGAGACCCAGTACTTC. Translation gives CAWKGTGETQYF. The chain combines TRBV30 with TRBJ2-5, with D possibly TRBD2 on 6 matching bases. The CDR3 is made up of 12 amino acids. Germline V gene lookup returns CDR1 GTSNPN and CDR2 SVGIG (reference sequence). The ends were cut back, 4 bases at V and 4 bases at J, with 10 bases in the middle.

V usage is TRBV5-1 and J usage is TRBJ1-2; D call uncertain. The V gene lost 2 bases and the J gene lost 0 bases, with 11 bases spanning the gap. Germline CDR1 SGHRS, CDR2 YFSETQ. This CDR3 contains 15 residues. CDR3 residues: CASSLPDGTNYGYTF. As DNA, the CDR3 is TGCGCCAGCAGCTTACCCGACGGGACTAACTATGGCTACACCTTC.

This sequence joins TRBV6-5 and TRBJ2-7; 12 bases fit TRBD1. This CDR3 contains 15 residues. Unmatched junction bases numbered 8, after V lost 8 bases and J lost 3 bases. Germline V gives CDR1 MNHEY, CDR2 SVGAGI. The CDR3 sequence: CASRLRDRGLYEQYV. The DNA for the CDR3 is TGTGCCAGCCGCCTCCGGGACAGGGGGCTCTACGAGCAGTACGTC.

The chain uses TRBV7-8 and TRBJ2-7; 7 positions match TRBD1. CDR3 length equals 16 residues. The trim removed 6 bases at V and 2 bases at J, leaving 13 bases unmatched. Germline lookup yields CDR1 SGHVS and CDR2 FQNEAQ. The CDR3 DNA reads TGTGCCAGCAGTCTTAGGGCTTCTGGGACAGCCTACGAGCAGTACTTC. Translated: CASSLRASGTAYEQYF.

This clone was counted a single time. The chain links TRBV6-2 or TRBV6-3 to TRBJ2-3, with D perhaps TRBD1 (6 bases). The germline V gene has CDR1 MNHEY and CDR2 SVGEGT. This CDR3 is 14 amino acids long. Trimming cost V 2 bases and J 3 bases, with 9 bases left between them. This chain's CDR3 is CASSYAGTTDTQYF. CDR3 coding DNA: TGTGCCAGCAGTTACGCAGGGACAACAGATACGCAGTATTTT.

Only one count was recorded for this clone. The chain is built from TRBV11-2 and TRBJ1-1; 10 bases are a match to TRBD1. The trim removed 5 bases at V and 8 bases at J, leaving 11 bases unmatched. Looked up from germline, CDR1 is SGHAT and CDR2 is FQNNGV. The CDR3 contains 15 residues. The chain's CDR3 is CASSNNGQGGLEAFF. CDR3 coding DNA: TGTGCCAGCAGCAATAACGGACAGGGGGGGTTGGAAGCTTTCTTT.

This clone was seen more than once but under ten times. The chain recombines TRBV6-2 or TRBV6-3 with TRBJ1-3, with D maybe TRBD1 (6 bases). Germline V gene sequence: CDR1 MNHEY, CDR2 SVGEGT. V lost 6 bases to trimming and J lost 0 bases, with 9 bases between them. This CDR3 contains 14 residues. The CDR3 sequence: CASSTGSSGNTIYF. The CDR3 nucleotides are TGTGCCAGCAGCACAGGGAGCTCTGGAAACACCATATATTTT.

The genes are TRBV19 and TRBJ1-4; the match to TRBD1 covers 7 bases. The CDR3 runs 15 residues. Germline CDR1 LNHDA, CDR2 SQIVND (reference sequence). V was pared by 6 bases and J by 6 bases, with 10 bases of the junction left unmatched. The CDR3 region has the DNA TGTGCCAGTAGCGCCGGAGGGGGCCTGGATGAAAAACTGTTTTTT. Amino acids: CASSAGGGLDEKLFF.

In its sample, this clone was seen a few times. V and J are TRBV5-1 and TRBJ1-2; D ambiguous. Trimming left V 4 bases short and J 3 bases short, with 10 bases between. The CDR3 consists of 13 residues. The germline V gene has CDR1 SGHRS and CDR2 YFSETQ. DNA for the CDR3: TGCGCCAGCAGCGTCCTCGGGGACTATGGCTACACCTTC. Its protein product is CASSVLGDYGYTF.

This rearrangement joins TRBV19 to TRBJ1-1, with D possibly matching TRBD1 (6 bases). The germline CDR1 and CDR2 sequences are LNHDA and SQIVND (reference sequence). V lost 6 bases, J lost 8 bases, and 13 bases lay in between. The CDR3 has 12 amino acids. CDR3 nucleotides: TGTGCCAGTAGCGAGACAGGTACCGAAGCTTTCTTT. As protein: CASSETGTEAFF.

The gene calls are TRBV18 and TRBJ1-5; no clear D gene. Germline assignment: CDR1 KGHSH and CDR2 LQKENI. V was clipped by 3 bases and J by 2 bases, with 11 bases between them. There are 15 residues in the CDR3. The CDR3 reads CASSPGAGGNQPQHF. The CDR3 nucleotides read TGTGCCAGCTCACCCGGCGCCGGGGGCAATCAGCCCCAGCATTTT.